These T cell receptor beta chains were read from a single sample in a study of blood T cell repertoires in COVID-19. Libraries were prepared by immunoSEQ multiplex PCR; TCRdb keeps only in-frame clonotypes and omits some of them. The sample lists more than 110,000 clones, approximately 84% occurring once. Sequencing used peripheral blood. The receptor source for this set is a human donor in a cohort sampled during active COVID-19. The conserved cysteine and the conserved F or W are not part of the CDR3 here.

j_gene | v_gene | CDR3aa
TRBJ2-5 | TRBV7-6 | ASSFSDRVELETQY
TRBJ2-1 | TRBV11-2 | ASTTRGRGVPNEQF
TRBJ1-6 | TRBV28 | ASGRGKALH
TRBJ1-5 | TRBV28 | ASSSFGQGLNQPQH
TRBJ2-3 | TRBV29-1 | SVEETRKVLKRSDTQY
TRBJ1-2 | TRBV27 | ASSPGQGADGYT
TRBJ2-7 | TRBV19 | ASSKTGGAGYEQY
TRBJ1-5 | TRBV7-9 | ASSFGSNSNQPQH
TRBJ2-1 | TRBV20-1 | SASRYRGVNEQF
TRBJ2-7 | TRBV3-1/TRBV3-2 | ASSHRLAGGKGQY
TRBJ1-4 | TRBV19 | ASSRRTGEKLF
TRBJ2-3 | TRBV29-1 | SVLGLAETSTDTQY
TRBJ1-3 | TRBV19 | ASSQQGANTIY
TRBJ2-3 | TRBV9 | ASTSLDFTDTQY
TRBJ2-7 | TRBV6-1 | ASSETVIEQY
TRBJ2-1 | TRBV25-1 | ASSEASGGPSYNEQF
TRBJ1-1 | TRBV3-1/TRBV3-2 | ASSQAKQGANTEAF
TRBJ2-1 | TRBV7-3 | ASSETSGDYNEQF
TRBJ1-1 | TRBV5-6 | ASSLDRGWNTEAF
TRBJ1-1 | TRBV7-2 | ASSLGDRGRNTEAF
TRBJ2-7 | TRBV28 | ASSSGQIYEQY
TRBJ1-1 | TRBV5-1 | ASSLLPNRGDTEAF
TRBJ2-1 | TRBV28 | ASSFPGGNEQF
TRBJ1-5 | TRBV28 | ASSLGTGQPQH
TRBJ1-1 | TRBV6-5 | ASSRQRSMNTEAF
TRBJ1-1 | TRBV5-1 | ASSYGDRENTEAF
TRBJ2-3 | TRBV5-6 | ASSLSADTQY
TRBJ1-6 | TRBV19 | ASSPETVSNSPLH
TRBJ2-3 | TRBV5-1 | ASMDRGGTDTQY
TRBJ2-2 | TRBV11-2 | ASSRKWDTPGELF
TRBJ2-2 | TRBV7-9 | ASRRPGVGELF
TRBJ1-1 | TRBV29-1 | SDDTGKKANTEAF
TRBJ2-1 | TRBV18 | ASSPLTGEYNEQF
TRBJ1-1 | TRBV7-9 | ASSSTDSLNTEAF
TRBJ1-1 | TRBV2 | ASSYSGERAF
TRBJ1-1 | TRBV18 | ASSSTSGEGAF
TRBJ1-3 | TRBV6-5 | ASRRTSSGNTIY
TRBJ1-1 | TRBV19 | ASGSPEAF
TRBJ1-1 | TRBV2 | ASRGGVYAF
TRBJ2-7 | TRBV6-5 | ASSYYGLATYEQY
TRBJ1-2 | TRBV23-1 | ASRGGRPSYGYT
TRBJ2-1 | TRBV23-1 | ASSHHSIPVYNEQF
TRBJ1-1 | TRBV12-3/TRBV12-4 | ARGGKGNTEAF
TRBJ1-4 | TRBV9 | ASSVGPPSEKLF
TRBJ2-7 | TRBV5-1 | ASSLAGGGAYEQY
TRBJ2-5 | TRBV10-1 | ASSEGQGGRETQY
TRBJ2-1 | TRBV6-5 | ASSRTVYNEQF
TRBJ1-1 | TRBV25-1 | ASSPPMNTEAF
TRBJ2-2 | TRBV2 | ASSPQTGYTGELF
TRBJ2-5 | TRBV19 | ASSIRRDWDQETQY
TRBJ1-5 | TRBV10-2 | ASSEQGNQPQH
TRBJ2-7 | TRBV10-1 | ASSDDSTYEQY
TRBJ2-2 | TRBV5-1 | ASRLGGVGTGELF
TRBJ1-1 | TRBV11-3 | ASSHRGQNTEAF